Sequencing of this TCR beta chain was carried out in a study of control samples from healthy donors and cancer patients. CDR1 MNHEY and CDR2 SMNVEV come from the germline V gene (reference sequence). CDR3 length equals 16 residues. Trimming stripped 3 bases from V and 3 bases from J, with 15 bases between. The method was immunoSEQ multiplex PCR; TCRdb's version includes in-frame clones alone and lacks a portion of them. The sample contains about 170,000 clones, around 92% of which appear only once. The specimen sequenced was blood. The clonotype originates from a woman younger than 45 in good health. This sequence joins TRBV27 and TRBJ2-4; D unclear. CDR3 nucleotide sequence: TGTGCCAGCAGTTTGGTCAGATCTGGCGGCAAAAACATTCAGTACTTC. Its translation: CASSLVRSGGKNIQYF.